Given below is one T cell receptor beta chain in context. Antigen specificity is unknown. This beta chain is off target for a library built for alpha chains, so its abundance means little. The source of the sample is a study of spatial heterogeneity in lung cancer. Whole-study results and caveats: Higher tumor mutation counts went along with higher counts of expanded intratumoral alpha and beta TCRs.

Unique molecular identifiers, one per molecule, were present on every TCR cDNA molecule. From the 5' RACE reads, TCRdb called clonotypes with MiXCR, one entry per CDR3 protein. The sample has about 820 distinct CDR3 sequences; around 7% are singletons. With 6 bases removed from V and 8 bases from J, the gap between germline ends came to 15 bases. CDR3 length: 13 amino acids. The germline V gene encodes CDR1 LNHDA and CDR2 SQIVND (reference sequence). Time point described: sample taken at primary tumor resection. The donor group consisted of around 77 patients who had untreated, early-stage non-small cell lung cancer. Sequencing covered unsorted whole RNA taken from tumor, nontumor lung or frozen PBMC.

This receptor was identified in a female donor with early-stage non-small cell lung cancer. This rearrangement joins TRBV19 to TRBJ2-3, with no clear D. The material sequenced was lung tumor tissue, taken at surgery. The CDR3 reads CASSGRSTGTQYF. The CDR3 bases are TGTGCCAGTAGCGGCCGATCAACGGGTACGCAGTATTTT.